A single sample gave rise to the 18 T cell receptor beta chains below, sequenced in a study of cytomegalovirus exposure and HLA in healthy donors (dated by TCRdb to about 2017). Library creation used the immunoSEQ multiplex PCR assay. The table comes from immuneACCESS by way of TCRdb, which keeps in-frame sequences with V and J called. Part of the clones is missing from these tables; in studies checked, under half for an unresolved V gene and the rest for unknown reasons. This sample lists some 200,000 clones; roughly 82% were detected once. The ten most abundant clones make up roughly 12% of the sample. Sequenced sample: PBMCs. The receptors derive from a woman aged 30 to 39 in good health and CMV-seropositive.

The chain employs TRBV29-1 and TRBJ2-3, with TRBD1 identical over 8 bases. The CDR3 length is 13 residues. Germline CDR1 reads SQVTM; CDR2 reads ANQGSEA. V was pared by 5 bases and J by 4 bases, with 5 bases of the junction left unmatched. CDR3 sequence (DNA): TGCAGCGTTAGGACAGGGCACGCAGATACGCAGTATTTT. Protein: CSVRTGHADTQYF.

This chain uses TRBV30 with TRBJ2-5; 10 positions match TRBD2. Looked up from germline, CDR1 is GTSNPN and CDR2 is SVGIG (reference sequence). The CDR3 contains 15 residues. V shed 3 bases, J shed 0 bases, and the junction held 4 bases outside the gene matches. CDR3 sequence reads: CAWSSGLAHQETQYF. CDR3 sequence (DNA): TGTGCCTGGAGCTCGGGACTAGCGCACCAAGAGACCCAGTACTTC.

The V and J genes are TRBV15 and TRBJ2-7; 7 bases line up with TRBD1. This CDR3 has 15 amino acids. V lost 3 bases and J lost 3; bases outside the gene matches: 8. Germline V gene lookup returns CDR1 LNHNV and CDR2 YYDKDF (reference sequence). The CDR3 region has the DNA TGTGCCACCAGCAGGGACAGGCATGAGGTCTACGAGCAGTACTTC. Its protein is CATSRDRHEVYEQYF.

J is TRBJ2-7 and V is TRBV28; 9 bases are shared with TRBD1. J was trimmed by 4 bases and V by 6 bases; bases with no gene match: 10. Per germline, CDR1 MDHEN and CDR2 SYDVKM. The length of the CDR3 is 15 residues. CDR3 in DNA: TGTGCCAGCAGGGGTACAGGGGGCGGTATGTACGAGCAGTACTTC. Translating gives CASRGTGGGMYEQYF.

The genes are TRBV28 and TRBJ2-7; D possibly corresponds to TRBD2 (6 bases). The CDR3 totals 13 residues. Germline CDR1 MDHEN, CDR2 SYDVKM. V lost 6 bases to trimming and J lost 7 bases, with 16 bases between them. The CDR3 spells CASRPTRVREQYF. For the CDR3, the DNA is TGTGCCAGCAGACCGACTAGGGTTCGGGAGCAGTACTTC.

The chain carries TRBV7-2 and TRBJ1-1; D perhaps matches TRBD1 (5 bases). Trimming cost V 1 base and J 0 bases, with 9 bases left between them. The CDR3 runs to 15 residues. Germline V gene lookup returns CDR1 SGHTA and CDR2 FQGNSA. The CDR3: CASSLVSGLNTEAFF. The CDR3 DNA sequence: TGTGCCAGCAGCTTAGTATCAGGGTTGAACACTGAAGCTTTCTTT.

The gene calls are TRBV5-4 and TRBJ2-1, with a weak D call TRBD2 (5 bases). Between the trimmed V and J ends, which lost 3 bases and 10 bases, there was a span of 8 bases. The length of the CDR3 is 11 residues. Per the germline V gene, CDR1 is SGHNT and CDR2 is YYREEE (reference sequence). The CDR3 DNA is TGTGCCAGCAGCTCCTCGGGGGAGCAGTTCTTC. Amino acids: CASSSSGEQFF.

The chain links TRBV27 to TRBJ2-7; TRBD1 matches at 9 bases. Germline CDR1 reads MNHEY; CDR2 reads SMNVEV (reference sequence). The junction had 8 bases not matched to a gene; V was cut back by 5 bases and J by 3 bases. The CDR3 contains 15 residues. CDR3 nucleotides: TGTGCCAGCAGTAAAACCGGGACAGGGAACTACGAGCAGTACTTC. Its protein product is CASSKTGTGNYEQYF.

The CDR3 DNA follows: TGTGCCAGCAGCATTTCCCCCGGGAGGGAGACCCAGTACTTC. Protein product: CASSISPGRETQYF. The V gene is TRBV5-8, the J gene TRBJ2-5, with 7 bases identical to TRBD2. Looked up from germline, CDR1 is SGHTS and CDR2 is YDEGEE. V lost 4 bases to trimming and J lost 5 bases; unmatched junction nucleotides: 8. This CDR3 spans 14 amino acids. Filled out from reference TRBV5-8 and TRBJ2-5, the complete variable domain reads EAGVTQSPTHLIKTRGQQATLRCSPISGHTSVYWYQQALGLGLQFLLWYDEGEERNRGNFPPRFSGRQFPNYSSELNVNALELEDSALYLCASSISPGRETQYFGPGTRLLVL.

The chain employs TRBV19 and TRBJ2-7; TRBD1 might be the D (5 bases). Germline V gene data show CDR1 as LNHDA and CDR2 as SQIVND (reference sequence). With 5 bases removed from V and 0 bases from J, the gap between germline ends came to 14 bases. This CDR3 is 15 amino acids long. The CDR3 here is CASSQGAGNSYEQYF. The CDR3 coding sequence is TGTGCCAGTAGTCAAGGGGCCGGCAACTCCTACGAGCAGTACTTC.

This clone has only a few counts. The chain employs TRBV27 and TRBJ2-3, with a weak D call TRBD2 (5 bases). V was shortened by 5 bases and J by 2 bases, with 17 bases between the two germline ends. Germline-derived CDR1 and CDR2 are MNHEY and SMNVEV (reference sequence). CDR3 length: 16 residues. The CDR3 loop is CASSHMFEAATDTQYF. Written as DNA, the CDR3 is TGTGCCAGCAGTCATATGTTTGAAGCGGCCACAGATACGCAGTATTTT.

The chain couples TRBV4-1 to TRBJ2-2; D possibly corresponds to TRBD1 (5 bases). Germline CDR1 reads MGHRA; CDR2 reads YSYEKL. The CDR3 sequence is 15 residues long. The ends were cut back, 4 bases at V and 5 bases at J, with 14 bases in the middle. CDR3 region: CASSRESGSTGELFF. CDR3 DNA: TGCGCCAGCAGCCGCGAATCAGGGTCTACCGGGGAGCTGTTTTTT.

This sequence joins TRBV5-1 and TRBJ2-5; 10 bases align to TRBD2. V gave up 5 bases and J gave up 4 bases; unmatched junction bases: 8. There are 15 residues in the CDR3. Germline V gives CDR1 SGHRS, CDR2 YFSETQ. The CDR3 sequence is CASSKREGNGETQYF. DNA of the CDR3: TGCGCCAGCAGTAAGCGGGAGGGAAATGGAGAGACCCAGTACTTC.

This clone occurred once. This rearrangement joins TRBV19 to TRBJ2-7, with 11 bases matching TRBD1. Unmatched junction bases numbered 9, after V lost 5 bases and J lost 6 bases. CDR1 and CDR2 from the germline V gene are LNHDA and SQIVND (reference sequence). CDR3 length equals 15 residues. CDR3 in DNA: TGTGCCAGTAGTGCCCATGAGGACAGGGGGCGCGAGCAGTACTTC. Its protein product is CASSAHEDRGREQYF.

The V gene is TRBV4-1, the J gene TRBJ1-1; no firm D call. CDR3 length: 14 amino acids. Germline CDR1 reads MGHRA; CDR2 reads YSYEKL. V lost 2 bases and J lost 3, with 10 bases in between. The CDR3 loop reads CASSQLKGDTEAFF. The DNA for the CDR3 is TGCGCCAGCAGCCAACTTAAGGGAGACACTGAAGCTTTCTTT.

This clone is a singleton in its sample. The rearrangement joins TRBV27 to TRBJ2-1, with TRBD2 identical over 7 bases. The CDR3 contains 16 residues. The germline V gene encodes CDR1 MNHEY and CDR2 SMNVEV (reference sequence). The V gene end was trimmed by 10 bases and the J gene end by 6 bases; junction bases not matched to a gene: 18. CDR3 region: CATKGRDRGSGNEQFF. The CDR3 DNA sequence: TGTGCCACCAAGGGGCGGGATCGCGGGAGCGGCAATGAGCAGTTCTTC.

The chain combines TRBV7-6 with TRBJ2-5; no reliable D call. CDR3 length equals 12 residues. The V gene's germline CDR1 is SGHVS and CDR2 FNYEAQ. Between the trimmed V and J ends, which lost 3 bases and 0 bases, there was a span of 2 bases. This CDR3 is CASSFNQETQYF. Here the CDR3 DNA reads TGTGCCAGCAGCTTTAACCAAGAGACCCAGTACTTC.

The rearrangement links TRBV27 to TRBJ1-2; TRBD1 agrees at 11 bases. The CDR3 extends over 15 amino acids. Trimming at V came to 4 bases and at J to 6 bases, leaving 7 bases not matched to a gene. From germline, CDR1 is MNHEY and CDR2 SMNVEV (reference sequence). The CDR3 coding sequence is TGTGCCAGCAGTTCAAGGACAGGGGGCGCAGATGGCTACACCTTC. As protein: CASSSRTGGADGYTF.